The 2 T cell receptor beta chains given below trace back to one sample, sequenced in a study of blood T cell repertoires in COVID-19. Sequencing used immunoSEQ multiplex PCR; TCRdb keeps in-frame clones, though not all of them. The table records about 270,000 clones, more than 80% of them present only once. Material for sequencing was PBMCs or T cells enriched from blood (not recorded which). The receptors stem from a woman younger than 30 who had recovered from COVID-19.

The rearrangement uses TRBV21-1 and TRBJ1-2; TRBD1 reflects the table's D call only, with no check against the DNA. TRBV21-1 is designated a pseudogene. The CDR3 covers 13 residues. The CDR3 loop is CASRSDRPYGYTF. Written as DNA, the CDR3 is TGTGCCAGCAGATCGGACAGGCCCTATGGCTACACCTTC.

The rearrangement joins TRBV5-1 to TRBJ2-1; D is unclear. The ends were cut back, 0 bases at V and 8 bases at J, with 6 bases in the middle. Germline assignment: CDR1 SGHRS and CDR2 YFSETQ. This CDR3 is built from 12 residues. The CDR3 loop reads CASSLDRDEQFF. The CDR3 DNA sequence: TGCGCCAGCAGCTTGGACCGGGATGAGCAGTTCTTC.